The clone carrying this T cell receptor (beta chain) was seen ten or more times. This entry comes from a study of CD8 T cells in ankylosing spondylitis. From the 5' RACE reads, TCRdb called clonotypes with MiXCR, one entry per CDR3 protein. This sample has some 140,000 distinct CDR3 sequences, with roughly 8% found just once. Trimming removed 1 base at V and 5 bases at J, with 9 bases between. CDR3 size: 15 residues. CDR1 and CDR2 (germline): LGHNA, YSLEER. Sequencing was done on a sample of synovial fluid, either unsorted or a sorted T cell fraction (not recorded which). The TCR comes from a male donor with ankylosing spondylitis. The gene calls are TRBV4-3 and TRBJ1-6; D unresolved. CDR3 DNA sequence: TGCGCCAGCAGCCAAGCAAGGCAGAATAATTCACCCCTCCACTTT. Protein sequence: CASSQARQNNSPLHF.